This T cell receptor (beta chain) stems from a study of cytomegalovirus exposure and HLA in healthy donors. The study ran its PCR with 60 Vbeta and 13 Jbeta primers. Repertoires were generated with immunoSEQ multiplex PCR, while TCRdb's copy carries only in-frame clones and drops some. The repertoire table contains 100,000 to 150,000 clones. Trimming removed 6 bases from V and 10 bases from J, with 21 bases in between. There are 15 residues in the CDR3. Germline V lookup: CDR1 MDHEN, CDR2 SYDVKM. This sequence originates from a man aged 30 to 45 in good health and CMV-seronegative. The chain uses TRBV28 and TRBJ1-4; D ambiguous. The sequenced sample was PBMCs. CDR3 protein: CASSLPMSSGGKLFF. DNA for the CDR3: TGTGCCAGCAGCCTCCCGATGAGTTCGGGTGGAAAACTGTTTTTT.